This TCR beta chain was sequenced in a study of blood T cell repertoires in COVID-19. Study-wide background: Collection of acute and convalescent COVID-19 samples took place in the United States, Italy and Spain.

CDR1 is SEHNR, CDR2 FQNEAQ, per germline (reference sequence). Trimming took 6 bases from V and 6 from J; bases not matched to a gene: 10. CDR3 length: 14 residues. In the original workflow: Using reference gene primer amplification, nucleated cell counts were estimated. TCRdb's copy holds only in-frame clones and misses some; the assay was immunoSEQ multiplex PCR. D and trimming come from the DNA, and the V and J calls and clone size come from that table. The sample gives 85,000 to 90,000 clones, around 88% of which show up once; 25% is in the top ten. The sample holds many counts of this clone. The genes are TRBV7-9 and TRBJ1-1, with 7 nucleotides matching TRBD1. Input material: peripheral blood. This TCR derives from a human donor in a cohort sampled during active COVID-19. CDR3 in amino acids: CASRWDSEYSEAFF. CDR3 in DNA: TGTGCCAGCAGATGGGACAGTGAGTATTCTGAAGCTTTCTTT.